Following are 27 T cell receptor beta chains from one sample sequenced in a study of blood T cell repertoires in COVID-19. Using immunoSEQ multiplex PCR, the repertoire was profiled, and TCRdb retains in-frame clones only, with some absent. Here the sample spans 400,000 to 550,000 clones, around 90% being singletons. The sample taken for sequencing was PBMCs or T cells enriched from blood (not recorded which). Receptor source: a woman aged 18-29 years with acute COVID-19.

The gene calls are TRBV9 and TRBJ1-1; 9 bases match TRBD1. This CDR3 is 17 amino acids long. Trimming cost V 4 bases and J 8 bases; bases outside gene matches: 18. From germline, CDR1 is SGDLS and CDR2 YYNGEE. The CDR3 sequence is CASSSRRGGGQGLEAFF. The CDR3 DNA sequence: TGTGCCAGCAGCTCTAGAAGGGGAGGGGGACAGGGCTTAGAAGCTTTCTTT.

The chain is built from TRBV12-3 or TRBV12-4 and TRBJ2-5, with D possibly matching TRBD2 (6 bases). V was pared by 7 bases and J by 3 bases, with 12 bases between. The CDR3 is 13 residues long. The CDR3 region has the DNA TGTGCCAGCAAGCCGGGAGAAAAAGAGACCCAGTACTTC. It encodes CASKPGEKETQYF.

The chain employs TRBV21-1 and TRBJ2-6; TRBD2 was called by the table and not checked on the DNA. TRBV21-1 is reported as a pseudogene. The CDR3 has 18 residues. Here the CDR3 reads CASSRVGGKPSGANVLTF. The CDR3 coding sequence is TGTGCCAGCAGCAGAGTCGGGGGAAAACCCTCTGGGGCCAACGTCCTGACTTTC.

The J gene is TRBJ2-7, the V gene TRBV5-6; TRBD1 agrees at 7 bases. The CDR3 length is 16 residues. CDR1 SGHDT and CDR2 YYEEEE come from the germline V gene. V gave up 1 base and J gave up 2 bases; unmatched junction bases: 9. CDR3 DNA: TGTGCCAGCAGCTTGCGTCCGGGACAGCTTCCCTACGAGCAGTACTTC. Translation: CASSLRPGQLPYEQYF.

This clone came up once. The chain has TRBV3-1 (or the pseudogene TRBV3-2) and TRBJ1-6, with 10 bases identical to TRBD1. The V and J ends lost 4 bases and 8 bases, in that order; junction bases with no gene match: 5. Per germline, CDR1 LGHDT and CDR2 YNNKEL (reference sequence). CDR3 length: 15 amino acids. The CDR3 region is CASSRGTGEDSPLHF. In DNA form, the CDR3 reads TGTGCCAGCAGCCGGGGGACAGGGGAAGATTCACCCCTCCACTTT.

This clone was seen a handful of times. CDR3 residues: CASSKKRTGTGQYQPQHF. The CDR3 DNA is TGTGCCAGCAGCAAAAAACGTACCGGGACAGGGCAATATCAGCCCCAGCATTTT. This chain uses TRBV21-1 with TRBJ1-5; no check of the table's D call, TRBD1, against the DNA was made. TRBV21-1 is classified as a pseudogene. The CDR3 has 18 amino acids.

The chain has TRBV7-8 and TRBJ1-6; D call uncertain. Germline CDR1 and CDR2: SGHVS and FQNEAQ. V was clipped by 5 bases and J by 7 bases, with 15 bases between them. The CDR3 extends over 15 amino acids. The CDR3 DNA reads as TGTGCCAGCAGCATAGTCGAGGGTCTCAATTCACCCCTCCACTTT. Protein product: CASSIVEGLNSPLHF. Full variable domain (missing parts from reference TRBV7-8 and TRBJ1-6): GAGVSQSPRYKVAKRGQDVALRCDPISGHVSLFWYQQALGQGPEFLTYFQNEAQLDKSGLPSDRFFAERPEGSVSTLKIQRTQQEDSAVYLCASSIVEGLNSPLHFGNGTRLTVT.

The CDR3 sequence is CSTSGGAKDTQYF. The CDR3 DNA reads as TGCTCCACTAGCGGGGGGGCTAAAGATACGCAGTATTTT. The chain combines TRBV29-1 with TRBJ2-3; 13 bases are shared with TRBD2. Germline loops: CDR1 SQVTM, CDR2 ANQGSEA. The CDR3 extends over 13 amino acids.

The rearrangement uses TRBV19 and TRBJ1-2; 10 bases are shared with TRBD1. The germline CDR1 and CDR2 sequences are LNHDA and SQIVND (reference sequence). With V trimmed by 8 bases and J by 4 bases, 7 bases remained unmatched. This CDR3 contains 14 residues. The CDR3 bases are TGTGCCAGTCGATCGGGACAGGGGACCTATGGCTACACCTTC. This gives the protein CASRSGQGTYGYTF.

The rearrangement joins TRBV7-2 to TRBJ2-5; 7 bases agree with TRBD1. CDR3 length equals 13 residues. With 7 bases clipped from V and 1 base from J, the junction kept 3 bases outside the gene matches. Looked up from germline, CDR1 is SGHTA and CDR2 is FQGNSA. DNA of the CDR3: TGTGCCAGCAACAGGGGCGGCCAAGAGACCCAGTACTTC. It is translated as CASNRGGQETQYF.

The rearrangement uses TRBV19 and TRBJ2-2; maybe TRBD2 (5 bases). With 9 bases removed from V and 6 bases from J, the gap between germline ends came to 8 bases. Germline V gene data show CDR1 as LNHDA and CDR2 as SQIVND (reference sequence). The CDR3 contains 11 residues. The CDR3 spells CASRRAGELFF. Written as DNA, the CDR3 is TGTGCCAGCCGGCGGGCCGGGGAGCTGTTTTTT.

The rearrangement links TRBV19 to TRBJ1-5, with 8 bases identical to TRBD1. V lost 7 bases to trimming and J lost 9 bases; unmatched junction nucleotides: 8. The CDR3 runs to 13 residues. CDR1 and CDR2 (germline): LNHDA, SQIVND (reference sequence). The chain's CDR3 is CASKQGGLGPQHF. CDR3 DNA sequence: TGTGCCAGTAAACAGGGGGGATTGGGGCCCCAGCATTTT.

V is TRBV4-1 and J is TRBJ2-5, with 7 bases identical to TRBD2. Germline loops: CDR1 MGHRA, CDR2 YSYEKL. The CDR3 contains 14 residues. V trimming: 1 base; J trimming: 7 bases; junction bases outside the gene matches: 6. CDR3 sequence: CASSQAPLAGTQYF. DNA for the CDR3: TGCGCCAGCAGCCAAGCCCCGTTAGCGGGGACCCAGTACTTC.

The V gene is TRBV7-8, the J gene TRBJ2-2; possible D gene TRBD2, 6 bases. The CDR3 length is 14 residues. With 6 bases removed from V and 10 bases from J, the gap between germline ends came to 18 bases. Per germline, CDR1 SGHVS and CDR2 FQNEAQ. CDR3 bases: TGTGCCAGCAGTCACTCGGGGGTGCCCGCGGAGCTGTTTTTT. The encoded protein is CASSHSGVPAELFF.

This rearrangement joins TRBV5-8 to TRBJ1-1; D uncertain. The V gene's germline CDR1 is SGHTS and CDR2 YDEGEE. The CDR3 loop spans 13 amino acids. V lost 3 bases to trimming and J lost 4 bases, with 10 bases between them. CDR3 in amino acids: CASSSLGSTEAFF. DNA for the CDR3: TGTGCCAGCAGCTCCCTTGGTAGCACTGAAGCTTTCTTT.

The chain joins TRBV4-1 to TRBJ2-7; 7 nucleotides align to TRBD1. The CDR3 length is 16 residues. Trimming removed 0 bases from V and 4 bases from J; junction bases left unmatched: 9. The germline V gene encodes CDR1 MGHRA and CDR2 YSYEKL. This CDR3 is CASSQDRQGTAYEQYF. CDR3 in DNA: TGCGCCAGCAGCCAAGATAGGCAGGGGACAGCGTACGAGCAGTACTTC.

The rearrangement links TRBV19 to TRBJ1-1, with D possibly TRBD1 on 6 matching bases. Germline-derived CDR1 and CDR2 are LNHDA and SQIVND (reference sequence). V was cut by 7 bases and J by 1 base, with 13 bases left in between. This CDR3 region has 14 residues. Written as DNA, the CDR3 is TGTGCCAGTACCGCATCCAGGGGGAACACTGAAGCTTTCTTT. It is translated as CASTASRGNTEAFF.

V and J are TRBV27 and TRBJ1-5; D remains unclear. The V gene's germline CDR1 is MNHEY and CDR2 SMNVEV (reference sequence). CDR3 size: 18 residues. V lost 6 bases and J lost 3, with 24 bases in between. The chain's CDR3 is CASSYEPPAGPNNQPQHF. CDR3 nucleotides: TGTGCCAGCAGCTATGAACCTCCGGCAGGTCCTAACAATCAGCCCCAGCATTTT.

The chain recombines TRBV29-1 with TRBJ2-5; possibly TRBD1 for D (6 bases). The CDR3 spans 12 residues. Deletions cut 8 bases from V and 5 bases from J, with 15 bases between. The germline CDR1 and CDR2 sequences are SQVTM and ANQGSEA. In DNA form, the CDR3 reads TGCAGCCCACACAGGGATCGGGAGACCCAGTACTTC. It specifies CSPHRDRETQYF.

Worth noting for this clone: Other nucleotide sequences in the sample specify the same CDR3. The CDR3: CASSVGDSNTGELFF. The CDR3 bases are TGTGCCAGCAGCGTAGGAGACTCCAACACCGGGGAGCTGTTTTTT. V and J are TRBV9 and TRBJ2-2; D not certain. V gave up 0 bases and J gave up 2 bases, with 8 bases separating them. There are 15 residues in the CDR3. Germline CDR1 SGDLS, CDR2 YYNGEE.

The V gene is TRBV20-1, the J gene TRBJ2-1, with 14 bases aligning to TRBD2. This CDR3 has 16 residues. Germline trimming cut 3 bases from V and 8 bases from J; bases unmatched to any gene: 9. Germline CDR1 DFQATT, CDR2 SNEGSKA (reference sequence). The CDR3 reads CSASGTSGSAMYEQFF. The CDR3 DNA is TGCAGTGCTAGTGGGACTAGCGGGAGCGCTATGTATGAGCAGTTCTTC.

J is TRBJ1-5 and V is TRBV7-8; D gene unclear. The germline V and J ends were trimmed by 1 base and 0 bases, with 7 bases remaining between them. The CDR3 extends over 15 amino acids. CDR1 SGHVS and CDR2 FQNEAQ come from the germline V gene. CDR3: CASSLVGNSNQPQHF. The CDR3 DNA follows: TGTGCCAGCAGCTTAGTCGGGAATAGCAATCAGCCCCAGCATTTT.

Concerning this clone itself: The same CDR3 also results from other DNA sequences found in this sample. The chain recombines TRBV7-2 with TRBJ2-5, with D possibly TRBD2 on 7 matching bases. The V end was cut by 1 base, the J end by 1 base, with 10 bases between. This CDR3 has 15 amino acids. Germline loops: CDR1 SGHTA, CDR2 FQGNSA. This CDR3 is CASSLGGGPQETQYF. DNA for the CDR3: TGTGCCAGCAGCTTAGGCGGGGGCCCCCAAGAGACCCAGTACTTC.

This clone has only one observation. The rearrangement links TRBV9 to TRBJ1-6; TRBD1 matches at 8 bases. Per germline, CDR1 SGDLS and CDR2 YYNGEE. The CDR3 runs 15 residues. V lost 1 base and J lost 9; bases outside the gene matches: 6. The CDR3 sequence: CASSVQGAGGSPLHF. The CDR3 DNA is TGTGCCAGCAGCGTACAGGGGGCAGGGGGTTCACCCCTCCACTTT. The entire variable domain, with the rest obtained from reference TRBV9 and TRBJ1-6, is as follows: DSGVTQTPKHLITATGQRVTLRCSPRSGDLSVYWYQQSLDQGLQFLIQYYNGEERAKGNILERFSAQQFPDLHSELNLSSLELGDSALYFCASSVQGAGGSPLHFGNGTRLTVT.

The V gene is TRBV19, the J gene TRBJ1-2, with 8 bases fitting TRBD1. The CDR3 runs 15 residues. CDR1 is LNHDA, CDR2 SQIVND, per germline (reference sequence). Trimming cost V 6 bases and J 4 bases; bases outside gene matches: 10. This CDR3 is CASRSAQGEGYGYTF. The CDR3 coding sequence is TGTGCCAGTAGGAGCGCACAGGGGGAGGGCTATGGCTACACCTTC.

The V gene is TRBV6-5, the J gene TRBJ2-5, with 9 bases fitting TRBD2. Trimming cost V 0 bases and J 5 bases; bases outside gene matches: 4. This CDR3 is built from 15 residues. Germline V gives CDR1 MNHEY, CDR2 SVGAGI. Here the CDR3 DNA reads TGTGCCAGCAGTTACTCGGCTAGCGGGGCGGAGACCCAGTACTTC. Translation: CASSYSASGAETQYF.

This sequence joins TRBV2 and TRBJ2-1; 7 bases map to TRBD1. CDR3 length: 13 residues. V shed 11 bases and J 6 bases; nucleotides not matched to a gene: 10. CDR1 SNHLY and CDR2 FYNNEI come from the germline V gene. The CDR3 coding sequence is TGTGCCTGCGAACTGACAGGGCTCAATGAGCAGTTCTTC. It encodes CACELTGLNEQFF.